A selection of T cell receptor beta chains follows, all from one sample in a study of blood T cell repertoires in COVID-19. TCRdb's table, derived via immunoSEQ multiplex PCR, lists solely in-frame clones and lacks some. The table records approximately 72,000 clones, roughly 87% of them present only once. The specimen was peripheral blood. The origin of the receptors is a man in his fifties or sixties with acute or convalescent COVID-19. CDR3s include the opening cysteine and the closing phenylalanine or tryptophan. D genes are given only for firm matches. Clone size is given for some rows only: seen once, a few or many times, or a class if the clone is expanded.

cdr3_length: 12
j_call: TRBJ1-1
d_call: TRBD1
clone_size: NA
v_call: TRBV5-4
cdr3_nt: TGTGCCAGCAGCCGGACAGGGGGCGAAGCTTTCTTT
cdr3_aa: CASSRTGGEAFF

cdr3_length: 15
j_call: TRBJ1-2
d_call: NA
clone_size: NA
v_call: TRBV5-1
cdr3_nt: TGCGCCAGCAGCCAAGGGACAAGAGATAACTATGGCTACACCTTC
cdr3_aa: CASSQGTRDNYGYTF

cdr3_length: 15
j_call: TRBJ2-5
d_call: TRBD2
clone_size: NA
v_call: TRBV5-1
cdr3_nt: TGCGCCAGCAGCTTGGCGCTGGGACTAGAAGAGACCCAGTACTTC
cdr3_aa: CASSLALGLEETQYF

cdr3_length: 15
j_call: TRBJ2-5
d_call: TRBD1
clone_size: NA
v_call: TRBV18
cdr3_nt: TGTGCCAGCTCACCGACCGGGACAGGGCCGGAGACCCAGTACTTC
cdr3_aa: CASSPTGTGPETQYF

cdr3_length: 16
j_call: TRBJ2-1
d_call: TRBD2
clone_size: NA
v_call: TRBV7-9
cdr3_nt: TGTGCCAGCAGCTTAGGTTCAGGGACTATTTACAATGAGCAGTTCTTC
cdr3_aa: CASSLGSGTIYNEQFF

cdr3_length: 18
j_call: TRBJ2-1
d_call: TRBD2
clone_size: NA
v_call: TRBV24-1
cdr3_nt: TGTGCCACCAGTGCCTCCCTCCCAGGCGGGGGGGCATACAATGAGCAGTTCTTC
cdr3_aa: CATSASLPGGGAYNEQFF

cdr3_length: 14
j_call: TRBJ1-5
d_call: NA
clone_size: NA
v_call: TRBV5-1
cdr3_nt: TGCGCCAGCAGCTTGGGGGGCCGCGATCAGCCCCAGCATTTT
cdr3_aa: CASSLGGRDQPQHF

cdr3_length: 17
j_call: TRBJ1-6
d_call: NA
clone_size: NA
v_call: TRBV5-8
cdr3_nt: TGTGCCAGCAGCCTCGGGACAAGGGGAGGGTATAATTCACCCCTCCACTTT
cdr3_aa: CASSLGTRGGYNSPLHF

cdr3_length: 16
j_call: TRBJ2-1
d_call: TRBD1
clone_size: NA
v_call: TRBV19
cdr3_nt: TGTGCCAGTAGTATCCTTGGGCAGGGGGCGTACAATGAGCAGTTCTTC
cdr3_aa: CASSILGQGAYNEQFF

cdr3_length: 15
j_call: TRBJ2-1
d_call: TRBD2
clone_size: many
v_call: TRBV19
cdr3_nt: TGTGCCAGTAGCTCCCTAGCGGCCTCCTACAATGAGCAGTTCTTC
cdr3_aa: CASSSLAASYNEQFF

cdr3_length: 16
j_call: TRBJ1-3
d_call: NA
clone_size: NA
v_call: TRBV6-2/TRBV6-3
cdr3_nt: TGTGCCAGCAGTTCCCTCCTGGCCCCCTCTGGAAACACCATATATTTT
cdr3_aa: CASSSLLAPSGNTIYF

cdr3_length: 15
j_call: TRBJ2-5
d_call: NA
clone_size: NA
v_call: TRBV4-1
cdr3_nt: TGCGCCAGCAGCCAAGCCCCTACAGGACAAGAGACCCAGTACTTC
cdr3_aa: CASSQAPTGQETQYF

cdr3_length: 16
j_call: TRBJ2-1
d_call: NA
clone_size: NA
v_call: TRBV3-1/TRBV3-2
cdr3_nt: TGTGCCAGCAGCCCCAGATCTAAGAGCGAATACAATGAGCAGTTCTTC
cdr3_aa: CASSPRSKSEYNEQFF

cdr3_length: 12
j_call: TRBJ1-2
d_call: NA
clone_size: NA
v_call: TRBV10-3
cdr3_nt: TGTGCCATCAGCCCCAGGGAAGTTGGCTACACCTTC
cdr3_aa: CAISPREVGYTF

cdr3_length: 16
j_call: TRBJ2-5
d_call: TRBD1
clone_size: NA
v_call: TRBV5-1
cdr3_nt: TGCGCCAGCAGCTTGACCGAGACAGGGGGGTTGAAGACCCAGTACTTC
cdr3_aa: CASSLTETGGLKTQYF

cdr3_length: 16
j_call: TRBJ2-2
d_call: TRBD1
clone_size: NA
v_call: TRBV5-6
cdr3_nt: TGTGCCAGCAGCTTGGGGCCACAGGGGGACGCCGGGGAGCTGTTTTTT
cdr3_aa: CASSLGPQGDAGELFF